These 18 T cell receptor beta chains share one sample of origin, sequenced in a study of T cells in Graves' hyperthyroidism and ophthalmopathy. Amplification of TCR beta CDR3 regions was performed using RNA transcripts as template. A first-round RT-PCR of the TCR CDR3 used the HTBI primer set. Via MiXCR, TCRdb re-called the multiplex PCR reads, giving one row per CDR3 protein. The data contain about 380,000 distinct CDR3 sequences, about 14% of them seen just once; the ten biggest clones take up less than 25%. The material sequenced was blood. These receptors all come from a man aged 30-40 years with Graves' hyperthyroidism that later progressed to Graves' ophthalmopathy.

As concerns this clonotype: A much larger clonotype is one base distant, so this may be a read error. The rearrangement links TRBV10-3 to TRBJ1-6, with D unresolved. Germline V gives CDR1 ENHRY, CDR2 SYGVKD. The CDR3 is 15 residues long. As DNA, the CDR3 is TGTGCCATCAGTACCGGTTGGTCCTATAATTCACCCCCCCACTTT. It specifies CAISTGWSYNSPPHF.

This clonotype was picked up one time. This sequence joins TRBV10-3 and TRBJ2-1, with D perhaps being TRBD1 or TRBD2 (5 bases each). Trimming stripped 10 bases from V and 0 bases from J, with 16 bases between. This CDR3 contains 15 residues. Per germline, CDR1 ENHRY and CDR2 SYGVKD. In DNA, the CDR3 is TGTGCCACCAGCAGGGAGAGGGGCTCCTACAATGAGCAGTTCTTC. Translating gives CATSRERGSYNEQFF.

This rearrangement joins TRBV6-1 to TRBJ2-7; possible D gene TRBD1, 5 bases. V lost 6 bases to trimming and J lost 1 base, with 16 bases between them. This CDR3 has 15 amino acids. Germline CDR1 and CDR2: MNHNS and SASEGT. CDR3 sequence: CASSPLGYRSYEQYF. CDR3 nucleotides: TGTGCCAGCAGCCCACTCGGGTACAGGTCCTACGAGCAGTACTTC.

This clonotype was detected many times. This chain links TRBV10-1 with TRBJ1-1; the match to TRBD1 covers 10 bases. J was trimmed by 6 bases and V by 3 bases; bases with no gene match: 4. This CDR3 has 14 residues. Germline V gene lookup returns CDR1 WNHNN and CDR2 SYGVQD (reference sequence). The CDR3 DNA reads TGCGCCAGCAGTGACGACAGGGGGCCGGCTGAAGCTTTCTTT. As protein: CASSDDRGPAEAFF.

This clonotype was seen at least ten times. V and J are TRBV28 and TRBJ1-1; 8 bases are shared with TRBD1. The CDR3 covers 17 residues. CDR1 and CDR2 from the germline V gene are MDHEN and SYDVKM. V was pared by 3 bases and J by 1 base, with 10 bases of the junction left unmatched. CDR3 DNA: TGTGCCAGCAGTTTGTCGTATCAGGGGGCAAGGAACACTGAAGCTTTCTTT. Translating it yields CASSLSYQGARNTEAFF.

This clonotype was seen many times. CDR3 DNA sequence: TGCAGTGCTAGGGACGTTCCCGCAGATACGCAGTATTTT. Translating gives CSARDVPADTQYF. The J gene is TRBJ2-3, the V gene TRBV20-1; D ambiguous. The germline V gene has CDR1 DFQATT and CDR2 SNEGSKA (reference sequence). CDR3 length: 13 amino acids. V shed 3 bases and J shed 4 bases, with 11 bases lying between them.

At least ten counts were recorded for this clonotype. The chain joins TRBV14 to TRBJ2-7; D possibly corresponds to TRBD1 (6 bases). Trimming shortened V by 2 bases and J by 2 bases, and 16 bases separated the two germline ends. Germline CDR1 SGHDN, CDR2 FVKESK. There are 16 residues in the CDR3. The CDR3 bases are TGTGCCAGCAGCCAAATAATCCTAGGACAGACCTACGAGCAGTACTTC. It yields the protein CASSQIILGQTYEQYF.

This clonotype was picked up a small number of times. A much more abundant neighbour one base away suggests this may be a read error. V usage is TRBV7-9 and J usage is TRBJ1-5; TRBD1 agrees at 9 bases. Germline assignment: CDR1 SEHNR and CDR2 FQNEAQ (reference sequence). V gave up 6 bases and J gave up 3 bases; unmatched junction bases: 6. This CDR3 comprises 15 residues. The CDR3 region has the DNA TGTGCCAGCAGTCCCGGGACAGGGAACAATCAGCCCCAGCATTTT. This sequence encodes CASSPGTGNNQPQHF.

In regard to this clonotype: A single base separates this from a much larger clone, so it may be a read error. This chain links TRBV7-6 with TRBJ2-1; 10 bases line up with TRBD1. CDR1 and CDR2 from the germline V gene are SGHVS and FNYEAQ. The CDR3 loop spans 15 amino acids. The CDR3, as DNA: TGTGCCAGCAGCGCCGGGACAGGGGACCTACTCGAGCCGTACTTC. This codes for CASSAGTGDLLEPYF.

This clonotype has just a few counts. The CDR3 sequence is CASSPPEANTGELFF. In nucleotides, the CDR3 is TGTGCCAGCTCACCACCCGAGGCGAACACCGGGGAGCTGTTTTTT. V is TRBV18 and J is TRBJ2-2, with D unclear. CDR1 KGHSH and CDR2 LQKENI come from the germline V gene. The germline V and J ends were trimmed by 0 bases and 0 bases, with 5 bases remaining between them. The CDR3 is 15 residues long.

This clonotype was seen many times. The J gene is TRBJ1-4, the V gene TRBV5-1; D perhaps matches TRBD1 (6 bases). Trimming pared 4 bases from V and 7 bases from J, leaving 14 bases between. The CDR3 is made up of 14 amino acids. Germline assignment: CDR1 SGHRS and CDR2 YFSETQ. Here the CDR3 reads CASSMRTDTEKLFF. The CDR3, as DNA: TGCGCCAGCAGCATGAGGACAGATACTGAAAAACTGTTTTTT.

Many counts were recorded for this clonotype. The genes are TRBV6-5 and TRBJ1-2; 9 nucleotides line up with TRBD1. V gave up 2 bases and J gave up 3 bases; unmatched junction bases: 7. CDR1 is MNHEY and CDR2 is SVGAGI in the germline V gene. The CDR3 extends over 16 amino acids. DNA of the CDR3: TGTGCCAGCAGTTACACCAGGACAGGGGAGGACTATGGCTACACCTTC. This translates into CASSYTRTGEDYGYTF.

The table lists this clonotype with a few counts. This chain links TRBV6-1 with TRBJ1-2; TRBD1 is a possible D gene (5 bases). The V gene's germline CDR1 is MNHNS and CDR2 SASEGT. This CDR3 is built from 15 residues. Trimming stripped 6 bases from V and 5 bases from J, with 19 bases between. This chain's CDR3 is CASSPSGARSYGYTF. The CDR3 DNA sequence: TGTGCCAGCAGCCCTTCTGGGGCGCGATCTTATGGCTACACCTTC.

This clonotype appeared many times. The V gene is TRBV20-1, the J gene TRBJ2-1; D could derive from TRBD1 or TRBD2 (5 bases each). Looked up from germline, CDR1 is DFQATT and CDR2 is SNEGSKA (reference sequence). This CDR3 contains 13 residues. V gave up 0 bases and J gave up 7 bases, with 10 bases separating them. CDR3 sequence reads: CSARDAWGNEQFF. CDR3 DNA sequence: TGCAGTGCTAGAGATGCGTGGGGGAATGAGCAGTTCTTC.

This clonotype has a count of ten or more. The chain carries TRBV28 and TRBJ2-3, with 10 nucleotides matching TRBD2. Germline CDR1 reads MDHEN; CDR2 reads SYDVKM. This CDR3 has 15 amino acids. J lost 2 bases, V lost 5 bases, and 4 bases had no gene match. The DNA of the CDR3 is TGTGCCAGCAGTAGCGGGGGGGCGTACACAGATACGCAGTATTTT. It codes for CASSSGGAYTDTQYF.

This clonotype has ten or more counts. J is TRBJ2-7 and V is TRBV28, with D possibly TRBD1 on 5 matching bases. V dropped 7 bases and J dropped 7 bases, with 14 bases sitting between them. Per the germline V gene, CDR1 is MDHEN and CDR2 is SYDVKM. The CDR3 has 12 amino acids. This chain's CDR3 is CASKQVVGEQYF. The CDR3 DNA is TGTGCCAGCAAACAGGTGGTCGGGGAGCAGTACTTC.

This clonotype has a count of ten or more. The chain links TRBV7-9 to TRBJ2-5; 14 nucleotides line up with TRBD2. The ends lost 5 bases at V and 2 bases at J; junction bases unmatched: 7. The CDR3 loop spans 17 amino acids. Looked up from germline, CDR1 is SEHNR and CDR2 is FQNEAQ (reference sequence). CDR3 DNA: TGTGCCAGCAGCACCGGGACTAGCGGGGGAGATCAAGAGACCCAGTACTTC. Residues: CASSTGTSGGDQETQYF.

This clonotype was seen ten or more times. The chain recombines TRBV30 with TRBJ2-5; TRBD1 matches 7 bases. Germline V gene lookup returns CDR1 GTSNPN and CDR2 SVGIG (reference sequence). The J segment lost 2 bases and the V segment lost 4 bases, leaving 1 base of the junction unmatched. The CDR3 covers 12 residues. The CDR3 sequence: CAWTGGQETQYF. Written as DNA, the CDR3 is TGTGCCTGGACAGGGGGACAAGAGACCCAGTACTTC.